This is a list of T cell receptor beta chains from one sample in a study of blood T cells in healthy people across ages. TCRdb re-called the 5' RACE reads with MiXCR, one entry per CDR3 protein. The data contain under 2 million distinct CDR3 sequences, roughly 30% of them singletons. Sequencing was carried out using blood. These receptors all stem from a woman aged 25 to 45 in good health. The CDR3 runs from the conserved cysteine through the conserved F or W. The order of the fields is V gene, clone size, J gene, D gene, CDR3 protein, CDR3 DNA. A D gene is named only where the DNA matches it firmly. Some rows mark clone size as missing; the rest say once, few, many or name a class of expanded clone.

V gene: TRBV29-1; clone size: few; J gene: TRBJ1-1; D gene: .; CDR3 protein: CSAGQLLNGVAFF; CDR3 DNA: TGCAGCGCTGGACAGCTATTAAACGGGGTAGCTTTCTTT
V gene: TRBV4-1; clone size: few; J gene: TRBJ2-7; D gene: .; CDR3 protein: CASSPREGSSYEQYF; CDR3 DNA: TGCGCCAGCAGCCCCCGTGAGGGGAGCTCCTACGAGCAGTACTTC
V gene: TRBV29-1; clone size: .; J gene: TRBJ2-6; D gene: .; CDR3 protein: CSVVAESSGANVLTF; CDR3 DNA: TGCAGCGTTGTGGCGGAAAGCTCTGGGGCCAACGTCCTGACTTTC
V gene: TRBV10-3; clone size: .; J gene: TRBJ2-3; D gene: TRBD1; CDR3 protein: CAIGRGTDTQYF; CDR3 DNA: TGTGCCATCGGCAGGGGGACAGATACGCAGTATTTT
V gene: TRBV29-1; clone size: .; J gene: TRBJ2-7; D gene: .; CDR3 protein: CSARGLRADEQYF; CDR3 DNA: TGCAGCGCCCGGGGTTTGCGGGCGGACGAGCAGTACTTC
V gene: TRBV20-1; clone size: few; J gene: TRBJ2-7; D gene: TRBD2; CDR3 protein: CSPSPTRGAGEYEQYF; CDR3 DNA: TGCAGTCCTAGCCCCACGCGGGGGGCTGGTGAGTATGAGCAGTACTTC
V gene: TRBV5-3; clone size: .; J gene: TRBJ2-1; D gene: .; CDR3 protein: CVRSLDFNEQFF; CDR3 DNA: TGTGTCAGAAGCTTGGACTTCAATGAGCAGTTCTTC
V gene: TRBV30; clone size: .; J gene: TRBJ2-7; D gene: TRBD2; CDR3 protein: CAWRGLAREQYF; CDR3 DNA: TGTGCCTGGAGAGGACTAGCGCGCGAGCAGTACTTC
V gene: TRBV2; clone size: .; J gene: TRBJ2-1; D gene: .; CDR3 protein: CASRGVNNEQFF; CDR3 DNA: TGTGCCAGCAGGGGGGTAAACAATGAGCAGTTCTTC
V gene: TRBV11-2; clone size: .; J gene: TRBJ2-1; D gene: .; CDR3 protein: CASSLGLGYEQFF; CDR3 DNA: TGTGCCAGCAGCTTAGGACTGGGGTATGAGCAGTTCTTC
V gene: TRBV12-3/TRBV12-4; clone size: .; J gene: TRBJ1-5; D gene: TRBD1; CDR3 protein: CASNEDRFNQPQHF; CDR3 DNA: TGTGCCAGCAACGAGGACAGGTTCAATCAGCCCCAGCATTTT
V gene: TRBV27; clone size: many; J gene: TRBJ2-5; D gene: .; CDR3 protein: CASSVTGGTETQYF; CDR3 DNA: TGTGCCAGCAGTGTAACCGGGGGTACAGAGACCCAGTACTTC
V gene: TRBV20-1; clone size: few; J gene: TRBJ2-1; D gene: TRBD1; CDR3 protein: CSLRTGLYNEQFF; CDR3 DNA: TGCAGTCTTCGGACAGGGCTCTACAATGAGCAGTTCTTC
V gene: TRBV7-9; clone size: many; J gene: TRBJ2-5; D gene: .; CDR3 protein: CASRSIAVQETQYF; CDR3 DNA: TGTGCCAGCCGATCCATTGCGGTTCAAGAGACCCAGTACTTC
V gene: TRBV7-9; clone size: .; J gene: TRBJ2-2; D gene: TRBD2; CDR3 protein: CASSLRSLAGNTGELFF; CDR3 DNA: TGTGCCAGCAGCTTACGAAGTCTAGCGGGAAATACCGGGGAGCTGTTTTTT
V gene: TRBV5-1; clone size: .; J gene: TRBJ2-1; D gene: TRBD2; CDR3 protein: CASSLGLAELMDEQFF; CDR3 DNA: TGCGCCAGCAGCTTGGGACTAGCGGAGCTTATGGACGAGCAGTTCTTC
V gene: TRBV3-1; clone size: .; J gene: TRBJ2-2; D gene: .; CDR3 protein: CASTFSGTGELFF; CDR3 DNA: TGTGCCAGCACTTTCTCGGGCACCGGGGAGCTGTTTTTT
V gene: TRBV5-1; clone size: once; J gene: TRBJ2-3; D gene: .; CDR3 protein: CASSLFGTRGTDTQYF; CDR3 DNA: TGCGCCAGCAGCTTGTTCGGGACTCGGGGCACAGATACGCAGTATTTT
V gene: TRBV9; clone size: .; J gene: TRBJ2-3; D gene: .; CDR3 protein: CASSRRTGTDTQYF; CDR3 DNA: TGTGCCAGCAGCAGACGGACGGGCACAGATACGCAGTATTTT
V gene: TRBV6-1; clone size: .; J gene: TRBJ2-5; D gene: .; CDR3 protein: CASSERFRGQETQYF; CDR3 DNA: TGTGCCAGCAGTGAGCGATTCCGGGGCCAAGAGACCCAGTACTTC
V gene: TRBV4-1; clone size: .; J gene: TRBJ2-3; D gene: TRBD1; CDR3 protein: CASSQDWTGGADTQYF; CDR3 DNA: TGCGCCAGCAGCCAAGATTGGACAGGGGGAGCAGATACGCAGTATTTT
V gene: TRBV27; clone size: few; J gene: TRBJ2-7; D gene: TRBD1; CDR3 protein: CASSFGPGGYEQYF; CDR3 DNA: TGCGCCAGCAGCTTTGGGCCAGGGGGCTACGAGCAGTACTTC
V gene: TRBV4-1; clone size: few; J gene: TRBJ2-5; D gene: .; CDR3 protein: CASSQDNRALYETQYF; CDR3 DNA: TGCGCCAGCAGCCAAGATAACAGGGCGCTATACGAGACCCAGTACTTC
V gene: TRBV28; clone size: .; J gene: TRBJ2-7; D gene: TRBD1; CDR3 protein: CASSNSPGQGDYEQYF; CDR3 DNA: TGTGCCAGCTCTAATTCCCCGGGACAGGGGGACTACGAGCAGTACTTC
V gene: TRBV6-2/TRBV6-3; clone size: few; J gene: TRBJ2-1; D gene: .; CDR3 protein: CASSSKRPISYNEQFF; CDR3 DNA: TGTGCCAGCAGTTCTAAGAGACCGATATCCTACAATGAGCAGTTCTTC
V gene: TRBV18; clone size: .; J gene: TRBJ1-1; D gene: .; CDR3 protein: CASSPSGPAAFF; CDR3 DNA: TGTGCCAGCTCACCATCAGGGCCGGCCGCTTTCTTT
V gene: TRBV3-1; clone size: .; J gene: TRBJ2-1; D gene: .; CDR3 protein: CASSQGLAALGNNEQFF; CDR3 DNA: TGTGCCAGCAGCCAAGGCCTTGCAGCCCTTGGGAACAATGAGCAGTTCTTC
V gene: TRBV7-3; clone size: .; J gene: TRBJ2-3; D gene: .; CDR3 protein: CASSLFSAVSTDTQYF; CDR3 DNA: TGTGCCAGCAGCTTATTCTCGGCAGTTAGCACAGATACGCAGTATTTT
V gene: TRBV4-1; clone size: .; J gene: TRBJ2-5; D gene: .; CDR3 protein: CASSQDMTRGETQYF; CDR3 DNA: TGCGCCAGCAGCCAAGATATGACCCGAGGAGAGACCCAGTACTTC
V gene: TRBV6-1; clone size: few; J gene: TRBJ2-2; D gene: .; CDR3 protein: CASSWQGNTGELFF; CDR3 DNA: TGTGCCAGCAGTTGGCAGGGGAACACCGGGGAGCTGTTTTTT
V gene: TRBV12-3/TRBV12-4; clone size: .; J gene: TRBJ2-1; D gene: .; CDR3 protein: CASSTSSSEQFF; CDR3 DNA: TGCGCCAGCAGCACTAGCTCCAGTGAGCAGTTCTTC
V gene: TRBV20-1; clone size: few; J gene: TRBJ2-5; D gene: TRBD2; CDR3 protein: CSATGLARGGETQYF; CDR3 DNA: TGCAGTGCTACCGGACTAGCGAGAGGAGGAGAGACCCAGTACTTC
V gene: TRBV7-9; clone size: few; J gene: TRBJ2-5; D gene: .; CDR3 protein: CASSPETKGTQYF; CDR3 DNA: TGTGCCAGCAGCCCCGAGACGAAAGGGACCCAGTACTTC
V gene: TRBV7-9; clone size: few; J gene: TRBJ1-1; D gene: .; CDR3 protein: CASKQGGTEAFF; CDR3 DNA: TGTGCCAGCAAACAGGGAGGCACTGAAGCTTTCTTT
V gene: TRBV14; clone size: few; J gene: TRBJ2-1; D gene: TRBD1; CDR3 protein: CASSQERTGVWALPYNEQFF; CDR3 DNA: TGTGCCAGCAGCCAAGAAAGGACAGGGGTATGGGCCCTCCCCTACAATGAGCAGTTCTTC
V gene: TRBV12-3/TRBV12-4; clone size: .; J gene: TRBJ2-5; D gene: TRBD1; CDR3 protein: CASSWGQGETQYF; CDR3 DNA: TGTGCCAGCAGTTGGGGACAGGGGGAGACCCAGTACTTC
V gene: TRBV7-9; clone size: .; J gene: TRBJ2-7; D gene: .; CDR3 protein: CASSLDGVGGDEQYF; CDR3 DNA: TGTGCCAGCAGCTTAGACGGGGTAGGCGGTGACGAGCAGTACTTC
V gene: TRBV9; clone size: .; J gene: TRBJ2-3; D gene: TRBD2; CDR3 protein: CASSESSGGLTDTQYF; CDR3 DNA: TGTGCCAGCAGCGAGTCTAGCGGGGGCCTCACAGATACGCAGTATTTT
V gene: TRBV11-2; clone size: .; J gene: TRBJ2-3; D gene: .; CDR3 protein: CASSPWGGIDTDTQYF; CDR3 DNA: TGTGCCAGCAGCCCTTGGGGCGGGATTGACACAGATACGCAGTATTTT
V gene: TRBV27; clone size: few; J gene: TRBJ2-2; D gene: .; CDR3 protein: CASSSTYPGELFF; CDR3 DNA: TGTGCCAGCAGCTCGACTTACCCCGGGGAGCTGTTTTTT
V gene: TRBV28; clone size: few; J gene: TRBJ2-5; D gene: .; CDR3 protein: CASSLSPRQLQETQYF; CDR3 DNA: TGTGCCAGCAGTTTATCCCCCCGACAATTACAAGAGACCCAGTACTTC
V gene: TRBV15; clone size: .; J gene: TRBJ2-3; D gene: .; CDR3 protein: CATSRGDSGAGDTQYF; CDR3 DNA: TGTGCCACCAGCAGGGGGGACTCGGGGGCAGGAGATACGCAGTATTTT
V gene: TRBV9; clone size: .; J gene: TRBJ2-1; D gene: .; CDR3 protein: CASSGWGTEQFF; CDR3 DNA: TGTGCCAGCAGCGGCTGGGGTACTGAGCAGTTCTTC
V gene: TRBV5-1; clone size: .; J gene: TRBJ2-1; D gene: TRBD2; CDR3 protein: CASSLGAVSSGRPRGEQFF; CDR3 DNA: TGCGCCAGCAGCTTGGGGGCAGTTTCTAGCGGGAGGCCAAGAGGTGAGCAGTTCTTC
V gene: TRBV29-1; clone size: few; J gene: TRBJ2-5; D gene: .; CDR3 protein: CSVGSGGQETQYF; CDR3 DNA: TGCAGCGTTGGCTCGGGCGGACAAGAGACCCAGTACTTC
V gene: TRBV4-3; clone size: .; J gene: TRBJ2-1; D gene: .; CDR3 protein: CASSQGVGINEQFF; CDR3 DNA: TGCGCCAGCAGCCAAGGAGTGGGGATCAATGAGCAGTTCTTC
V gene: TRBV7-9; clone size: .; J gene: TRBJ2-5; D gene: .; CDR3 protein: CASSLVWEETQYF; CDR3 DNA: TGTGCCAGCAGCTTAGTTTGGGAGGAGACCCAGTACTTC
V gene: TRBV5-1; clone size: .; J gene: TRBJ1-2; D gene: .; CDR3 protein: CASSPAQANYGYTF; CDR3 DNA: TGCGCCAGCAGCCCCGCCCAGGCGAACTATGGCTACACCTTC
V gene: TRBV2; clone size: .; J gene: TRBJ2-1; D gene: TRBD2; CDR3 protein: CASLGRLAGGYNEQFF; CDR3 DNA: TGTGCCAGCCTGGGGAGGCTAGCGGGAGGCTACAATGAGCAGTTCTTC
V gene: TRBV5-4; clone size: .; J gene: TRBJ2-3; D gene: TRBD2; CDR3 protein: CASSPTSGGSDTQYF; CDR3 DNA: TGTGCCAGCAGCCCTACTAGCGGGGGCTCAGATACGCAGTATTTT
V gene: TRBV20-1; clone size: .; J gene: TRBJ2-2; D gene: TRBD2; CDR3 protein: CSARSPGLAATGELFF; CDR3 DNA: TGCAGTGCTAGATCCCCGGGACTAGCGGCCACCGGGGAGCTGTTTTTT
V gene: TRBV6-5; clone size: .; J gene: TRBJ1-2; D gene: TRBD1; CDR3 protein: CASSNRQGGYTF; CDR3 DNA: TGTGCCAGCAGTAATCGACAGGGTGGCTACACCTTC
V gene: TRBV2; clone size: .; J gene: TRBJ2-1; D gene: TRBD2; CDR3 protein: CASSEMARGGLGNEQFF; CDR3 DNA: TGTGCCAGCAGTGAAATGGCCCGGGGGGGCCTAGGGAATGAGCAGTTCTTC